The sequence of this TCR beta chain was determined in a study of cytomegalovirus exposure and HLA in healthy donors. General study points: Among TCR sequences, most were rare, though some public TCRs appeared in many donors. Earlier analysis found most TCR beta V segments productive about 90% or about 30% of the time. Information on immune exposure was restricted to one variable (CMV serostatus). Sequencing had likely introduced a cluster of highly shared sequence variants as an artifact.

Remarks on this clone: Its antigen is currently unknown.

Trimming stripped 2 bases from V and 1 base from J, with 15 bases between. Germline assignment: CDR1 KGHSH and CDR2 LQKENI. CDR3 size: 16 residues. The PCR contained 60 Vbeta and 13 Jbeta primers. This table comes from immunoSEQ multiplex PCR, and its TCRdb copy is limited to in-frame clones, with some not included. Of a few hundred thousand clones in the sample, 80% to 90% were seen once. The sample consisted of PBMCs. V and J are TRBV18 and TRBJ2-7, with D possibly matching TRBD2 (6 bases). The sequence derives from a woman aged 18-35 years in good health and CMV-seronegative. CDR3 in DNA: TGTGCCAGCTCACCAGGGGGGTTTGGACCGTCCTACGAGCAGTACTTC. This translates into CASSPGGFGPSYEQYF.